This TCR beta chain was recorded in a study of shared clonotypes between healthy human individuals. Study-wide points: For sorted subsets, rarefaction showed incomplete sequencing despite large depth. Generation probabilities were higher for clonotypes shared across all four sorted-subset donors than for unshared ones. Naive CD4 clonotype sharing across a handful of donors was approximately 5.2%. Sequencing depth was expected to affect clonotype sharing among donors.

Note on this clone: The antigen remains unidentified.

Germline CDR1 is LNHDA and CDR2 is SQIVND (reference sequence). The CDR3 has 19 amino acids. V was trimmed by 3 bases and J by 4 bases, leaving 28 bases between them. Produced via immunoSEQ multiplex PCR; TCRdb's table is partial and in-frame only. The sample yields approximately 720,000 clones, about two thirds seen once. The chain carries TRBV19 and TRBJ2-7; D gene unclear. The source material was memory CD4+ T cells sorted from blood. Subset noted: CD45RA-negative fraction. This receptor was taken from a young woman in good health. CDR3 in amino acids: CASSIDKGVTFKLRYEQYF. The CDR3 nucleotides are TGTGCCAGTAGTATTGACAAGGGTGTTACCTTCAAGCTCAGATACGAGCAGTACTTC. The complete variable domain, with remaining parts taken from reference TRBV19 and TRBJ2-7, reads DGGITQSPKYLFRKEGQNVTLSCEQNLNHDAMYWYRQDPGQGLRLIYYSQIVNDFQKGDIAEGYSVSREKKESFPLTVTSAQKNPTAFYLCASSIDKGVTFKLRYEQYFGPGTRLTVT.